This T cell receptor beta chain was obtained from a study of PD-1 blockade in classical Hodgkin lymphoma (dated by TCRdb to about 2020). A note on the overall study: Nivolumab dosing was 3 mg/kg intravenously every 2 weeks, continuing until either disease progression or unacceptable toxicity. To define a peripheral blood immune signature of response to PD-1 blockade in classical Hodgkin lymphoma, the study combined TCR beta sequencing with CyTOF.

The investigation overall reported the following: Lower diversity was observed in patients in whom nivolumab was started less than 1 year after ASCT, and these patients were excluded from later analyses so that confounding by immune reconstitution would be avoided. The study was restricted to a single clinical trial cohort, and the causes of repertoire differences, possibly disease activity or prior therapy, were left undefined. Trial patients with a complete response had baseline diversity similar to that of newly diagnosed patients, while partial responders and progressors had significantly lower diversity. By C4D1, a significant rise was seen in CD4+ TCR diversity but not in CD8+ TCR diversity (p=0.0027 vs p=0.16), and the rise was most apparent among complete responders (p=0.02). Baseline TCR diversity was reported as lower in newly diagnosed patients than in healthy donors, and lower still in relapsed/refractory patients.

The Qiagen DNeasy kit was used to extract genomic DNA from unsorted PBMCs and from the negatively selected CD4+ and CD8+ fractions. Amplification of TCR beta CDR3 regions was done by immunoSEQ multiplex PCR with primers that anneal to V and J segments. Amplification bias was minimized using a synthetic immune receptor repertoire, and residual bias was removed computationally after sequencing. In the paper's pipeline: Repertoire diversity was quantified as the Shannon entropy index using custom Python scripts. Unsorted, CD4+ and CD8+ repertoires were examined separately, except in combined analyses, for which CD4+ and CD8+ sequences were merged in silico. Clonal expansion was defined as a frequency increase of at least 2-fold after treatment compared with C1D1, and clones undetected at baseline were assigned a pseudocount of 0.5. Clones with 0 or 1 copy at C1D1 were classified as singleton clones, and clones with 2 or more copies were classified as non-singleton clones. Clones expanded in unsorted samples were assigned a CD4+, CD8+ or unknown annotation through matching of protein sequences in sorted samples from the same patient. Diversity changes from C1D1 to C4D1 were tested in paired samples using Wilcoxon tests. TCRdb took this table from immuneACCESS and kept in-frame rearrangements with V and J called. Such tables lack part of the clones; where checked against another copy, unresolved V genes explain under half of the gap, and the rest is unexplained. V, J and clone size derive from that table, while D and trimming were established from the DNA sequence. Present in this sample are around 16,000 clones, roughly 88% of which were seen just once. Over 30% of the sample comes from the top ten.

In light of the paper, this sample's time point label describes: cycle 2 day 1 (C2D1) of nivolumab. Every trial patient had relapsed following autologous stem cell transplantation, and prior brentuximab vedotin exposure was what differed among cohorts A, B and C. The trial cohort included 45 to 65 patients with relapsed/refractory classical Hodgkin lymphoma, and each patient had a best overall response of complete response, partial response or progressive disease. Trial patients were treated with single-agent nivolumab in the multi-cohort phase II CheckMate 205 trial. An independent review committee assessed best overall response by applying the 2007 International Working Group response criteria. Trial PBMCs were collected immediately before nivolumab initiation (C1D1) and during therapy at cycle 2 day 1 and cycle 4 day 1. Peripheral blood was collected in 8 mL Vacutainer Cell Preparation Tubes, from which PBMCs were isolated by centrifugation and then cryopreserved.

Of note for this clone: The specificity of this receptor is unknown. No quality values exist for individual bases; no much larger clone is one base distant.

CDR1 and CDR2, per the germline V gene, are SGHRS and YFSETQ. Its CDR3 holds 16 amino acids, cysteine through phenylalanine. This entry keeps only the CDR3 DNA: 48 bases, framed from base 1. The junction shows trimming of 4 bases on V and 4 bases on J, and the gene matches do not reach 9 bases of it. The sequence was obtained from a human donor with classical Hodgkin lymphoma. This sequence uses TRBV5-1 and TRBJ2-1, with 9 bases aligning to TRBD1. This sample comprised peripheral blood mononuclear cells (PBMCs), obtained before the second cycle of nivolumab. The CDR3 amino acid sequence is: CASSRLGTGSYNEQFF. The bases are TGCGCCAGCAGCCGTTTAGGGACAGGGTCGTACAATGAGCAGTTCTTC.